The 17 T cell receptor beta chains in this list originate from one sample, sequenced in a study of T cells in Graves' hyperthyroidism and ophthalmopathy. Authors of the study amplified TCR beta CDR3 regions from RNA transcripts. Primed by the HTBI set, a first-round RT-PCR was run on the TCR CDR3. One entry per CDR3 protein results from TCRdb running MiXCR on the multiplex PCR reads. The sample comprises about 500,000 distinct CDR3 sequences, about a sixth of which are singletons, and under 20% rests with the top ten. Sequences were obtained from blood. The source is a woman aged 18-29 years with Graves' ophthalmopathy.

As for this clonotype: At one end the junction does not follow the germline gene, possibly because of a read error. CDR3 bases: TGCACCAGCAGCCAAGATGACGTCCCATTACGGATGAACACTGAAGCTTTCTTT. Protein: CTSSQDDVPLRMNTEAFF. The chain carries TRBV4-1 and TRBJ1-1; no definite D call. The CDR3 has 18 residues. Germline CDR1 is MGHRA and CDR2 is YSYEKL.

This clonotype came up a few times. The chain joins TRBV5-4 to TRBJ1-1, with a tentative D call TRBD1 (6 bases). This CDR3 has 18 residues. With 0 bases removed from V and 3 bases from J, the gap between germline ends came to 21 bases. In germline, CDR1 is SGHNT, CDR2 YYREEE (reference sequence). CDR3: CASSLDNHFIRGDTEAFF. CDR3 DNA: TGTGCCAGCAGCTTGGATAACCACTTCATCAGGGGTGACACTGAAGCTTTCTTT.

The chain's CDR3 is CASSLIREQFF. The CDR3 nucleotides are TGTGCCAGCAGCTTAATTCGTGAGCAGTTCTTC. V is TRBV5-6 and J is TRBJ2-1; the D is unclear. The germline V and J ends were trimmed by 2 bases and 9 bases, with 6 bases remaining between them. CDR1 and CDR2 from the germline V gene are SGHDT and YYEEEE. This CDR3 is 11 amino acids long.

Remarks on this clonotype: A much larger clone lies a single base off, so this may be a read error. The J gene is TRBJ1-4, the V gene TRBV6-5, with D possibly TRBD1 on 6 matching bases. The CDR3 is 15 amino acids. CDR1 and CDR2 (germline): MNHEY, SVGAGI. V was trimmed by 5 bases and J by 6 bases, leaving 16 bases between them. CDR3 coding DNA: TGTGCCAGCAGTCACCACGGGGGCGGGGATGAAAAACTGTTTTTT. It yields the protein CASSHHGGGDEKLFF.

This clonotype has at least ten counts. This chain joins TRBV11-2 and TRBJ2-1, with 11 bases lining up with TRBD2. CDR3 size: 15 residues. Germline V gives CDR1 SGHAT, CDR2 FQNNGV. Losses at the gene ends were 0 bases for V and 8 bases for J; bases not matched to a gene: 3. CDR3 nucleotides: TGTGCCAGCAGCTTAGAACTAGCGGGAGTCGATGAGCAGTTCTTC. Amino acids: CASSLELAGVDEQFF.

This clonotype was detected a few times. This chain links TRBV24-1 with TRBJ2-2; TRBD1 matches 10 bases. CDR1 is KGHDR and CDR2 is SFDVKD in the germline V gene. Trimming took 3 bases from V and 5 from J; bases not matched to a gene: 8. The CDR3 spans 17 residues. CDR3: CATSDPGQGDYTGELFF. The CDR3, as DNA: TGTGCCACCAGTGATCCAGGACAGGGGGATTATACCGGGGAGCTGTTTTTT.

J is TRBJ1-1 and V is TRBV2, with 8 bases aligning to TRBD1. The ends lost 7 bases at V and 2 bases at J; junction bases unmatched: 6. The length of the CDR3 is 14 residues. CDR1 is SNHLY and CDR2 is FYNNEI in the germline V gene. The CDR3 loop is CASIPRGLNTEAFF. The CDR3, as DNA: TGTGCCAGCATTCCCAGGGGGCTTAACACTGAAGCTTTCTTT. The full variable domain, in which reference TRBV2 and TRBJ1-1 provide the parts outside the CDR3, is EPEVTQTPSHQVTQMGQEVILRCVPISNHLYFYWYRQILGQKVEFLVSFYNNEISEKSEIFDDQFSVERPDGSNFTLKIRSTKLEDSAMYFCASIPRGLNTEAFFGQGTRLTVV.

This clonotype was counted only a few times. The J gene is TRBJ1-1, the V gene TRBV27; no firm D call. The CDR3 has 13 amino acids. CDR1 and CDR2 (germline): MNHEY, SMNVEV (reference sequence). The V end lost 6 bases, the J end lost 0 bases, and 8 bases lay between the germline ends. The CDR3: CASRGTLNTEAFF. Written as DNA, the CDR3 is TGTGCCAGCAGGGGAACTCTGAACACTGAAGCTTTCTTT.

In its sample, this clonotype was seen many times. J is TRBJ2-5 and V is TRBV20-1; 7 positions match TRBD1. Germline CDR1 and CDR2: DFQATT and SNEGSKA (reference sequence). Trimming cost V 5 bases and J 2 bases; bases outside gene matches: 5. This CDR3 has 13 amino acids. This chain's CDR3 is CSARQGWQETQYF. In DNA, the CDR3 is TGCAGTGCTCGACAGGGTTGGCAAGAGACCCAGTACTTC.

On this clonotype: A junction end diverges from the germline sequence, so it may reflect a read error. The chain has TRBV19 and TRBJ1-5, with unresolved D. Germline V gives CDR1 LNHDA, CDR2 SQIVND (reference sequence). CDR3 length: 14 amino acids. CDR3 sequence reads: CASSHRRSTQPQHF. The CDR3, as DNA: TGTGCCAGTAGTCATCGGAGGAGCACTCAGCCCCAGCATTTT. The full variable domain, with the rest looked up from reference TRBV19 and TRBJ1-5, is DGGITQSPKYLFRKEGQNVTLSCEQNLNHDAMYWYRQDPGQGLRLIYYSQIVNDFQKGDIAEGYSVSREKKESFPLTVTSAQKNPTAFYLCASSHRRSTQPQHFGDGTRLSIL.

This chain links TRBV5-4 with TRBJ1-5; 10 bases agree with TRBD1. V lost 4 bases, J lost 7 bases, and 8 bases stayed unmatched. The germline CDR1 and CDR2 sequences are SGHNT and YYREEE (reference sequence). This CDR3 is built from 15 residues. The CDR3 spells CASSEGGQGPQPQHF. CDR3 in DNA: TGTGCCAGCAGCGAGGGGGGACAGGGGCCCCAGCCCCAGCATTTT.

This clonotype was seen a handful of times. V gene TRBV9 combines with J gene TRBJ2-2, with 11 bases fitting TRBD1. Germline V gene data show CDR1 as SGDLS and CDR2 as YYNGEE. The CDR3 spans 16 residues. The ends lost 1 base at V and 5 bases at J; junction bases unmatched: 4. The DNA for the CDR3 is TGTGCCAGCAGCGTAAGGGGACAGGGGGAAACCGGGGAGCTGTTTTTT. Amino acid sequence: CASSVRGQGETGELFF.

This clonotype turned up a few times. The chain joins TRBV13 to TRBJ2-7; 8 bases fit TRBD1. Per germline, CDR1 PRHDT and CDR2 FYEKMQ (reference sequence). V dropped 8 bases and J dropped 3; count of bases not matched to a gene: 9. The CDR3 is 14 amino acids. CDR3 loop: CASAPRDRYYEQYF. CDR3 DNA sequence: TGTGCCAGCGCCCCCCGGGACAGGTACTACGAGCAGTACTTC.

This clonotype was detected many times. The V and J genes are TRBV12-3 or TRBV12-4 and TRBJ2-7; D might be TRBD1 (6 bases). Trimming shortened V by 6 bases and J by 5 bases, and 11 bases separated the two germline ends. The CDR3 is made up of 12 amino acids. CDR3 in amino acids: CASSPQGHEQYF. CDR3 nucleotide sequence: TGTGCCAGCAGCCCACAGGGTCACGAGCAGTACTTC.

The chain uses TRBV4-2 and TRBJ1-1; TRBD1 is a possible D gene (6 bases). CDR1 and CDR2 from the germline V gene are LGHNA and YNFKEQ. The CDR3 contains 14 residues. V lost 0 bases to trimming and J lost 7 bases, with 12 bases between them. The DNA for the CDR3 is TGTGCCAGCAGCCAAGATTCCAGGGGCGGTGAAGCTTTCTTT. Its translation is CASSQDSRGGEAFF.

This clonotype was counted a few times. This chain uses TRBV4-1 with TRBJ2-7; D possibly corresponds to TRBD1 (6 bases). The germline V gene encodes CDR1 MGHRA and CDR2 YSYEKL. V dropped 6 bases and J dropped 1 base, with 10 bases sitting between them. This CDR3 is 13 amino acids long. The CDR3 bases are TGCGCCAGCAGGAATACAGGGTCCTACGAGCAGTACTTC. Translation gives CASRNTGSYEQYF.

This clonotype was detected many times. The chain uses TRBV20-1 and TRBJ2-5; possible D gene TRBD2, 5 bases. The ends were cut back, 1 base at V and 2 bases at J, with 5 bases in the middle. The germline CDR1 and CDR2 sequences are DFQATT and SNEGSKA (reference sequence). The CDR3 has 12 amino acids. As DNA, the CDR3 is TGCAGTGCTAGAGGGGAGCAAGAGACCCAGTACTTC. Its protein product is CSARGEQETQYF.